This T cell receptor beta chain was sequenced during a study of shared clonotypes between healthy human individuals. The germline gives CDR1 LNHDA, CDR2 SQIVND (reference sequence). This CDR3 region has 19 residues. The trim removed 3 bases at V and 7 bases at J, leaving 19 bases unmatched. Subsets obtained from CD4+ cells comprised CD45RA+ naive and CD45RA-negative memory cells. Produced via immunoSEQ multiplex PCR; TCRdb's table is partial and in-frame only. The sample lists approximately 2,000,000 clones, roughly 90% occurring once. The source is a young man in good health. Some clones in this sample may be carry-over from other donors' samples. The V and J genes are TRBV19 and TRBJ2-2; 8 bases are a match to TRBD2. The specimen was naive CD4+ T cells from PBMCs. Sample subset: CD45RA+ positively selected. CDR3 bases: TGTGCCAGTAGTATCCGTCCCGGGACCTTCGCGGGAGGCGGCGGGGAGCTGTTTTTT. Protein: CASSIRPGTFAGGGGELFF.